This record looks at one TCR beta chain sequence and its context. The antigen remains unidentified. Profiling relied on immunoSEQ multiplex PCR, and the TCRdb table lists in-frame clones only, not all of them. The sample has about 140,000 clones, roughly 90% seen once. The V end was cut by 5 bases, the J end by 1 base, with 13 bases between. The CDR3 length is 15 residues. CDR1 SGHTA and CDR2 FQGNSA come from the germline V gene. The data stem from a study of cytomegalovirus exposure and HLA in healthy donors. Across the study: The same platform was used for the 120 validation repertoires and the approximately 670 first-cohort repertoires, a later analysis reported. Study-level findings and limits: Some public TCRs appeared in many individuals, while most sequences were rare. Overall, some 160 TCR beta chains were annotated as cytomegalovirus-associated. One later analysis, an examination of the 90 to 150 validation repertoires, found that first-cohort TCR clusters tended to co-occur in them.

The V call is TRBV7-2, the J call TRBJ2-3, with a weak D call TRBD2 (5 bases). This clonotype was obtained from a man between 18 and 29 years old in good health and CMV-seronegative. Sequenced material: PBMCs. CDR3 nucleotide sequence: TGTGCCAGCAGCGAGTACGCGAGGGGCACAGATACGCAGTATTTT. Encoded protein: CASSEYARGTDTQYF.